This T cell receptor (beta chain) was sequenced during a study of shared clonotypes between healthy human individuals (dated by TCRdb to 2019 to 2021). Background on the whole study: The cohort comprised a couple of women and three men aged 18 to 49 years. To increase sequencing depth and limit assay-specific biases, different laboratories used diverse techniques to prepare libraries and sequence TCR repertoires. Blood TCR repertoires of five healthy adults were deeply sequenced to estimate repertoire size and the extent of clonotype sharing between individuals. Per donor, three plates each were used for CD4 naive and CD4 memory, two for CD8 naive, and one for CD8 memory. Leukapheresis yielded between about 0.9 and 9 billion PBMCs per donor.

Broad study findings and their caveats: Naive subsets generally had larger estimated clonotype richness than memory subsets did. Pairwise subsampling led to the expectation that sequencing depth would affect the degree of clonotype sharing among donors. Higher generation probabilities were observed for clonotypes shared by all four sorted-subset donors than for non-shared clonotypes. Even with the large sequencing depth, rarefaction of the sorted-subset datasets indicated that sequencing was incomplete. About 5% of naive CD4, approximately 3.7% of naive CD8, approximately 2% of memory CD4, and 0.4% of memory CD8 clonotypes were shared across several donors. The small number of donors limited the genetic and exposure-history diversity represented. Sampling was restricted to blood, and TCR repertoires in tissue are likely to differ from TCR repertoires in blood.

V drops 7 bases and J drops 5 bases, leaving 9 bases in between. The CDR3 measures 11 amino acids from cysteine to phenylalanine. Of the read, only the CDR3 DNA is kept; its 33 bases are in frame from base 1. CDR1 is given as SNHLY and CDR2 as FYNNEI, both from the germline V gene. TCR CDR3 regions were amplified from genomic DNA by multiplex PCR using the deep immunoSEQ assay. For each cell subset, the extracted genomic DNA was distributed evenly across all wells of several immunoSEQ 96-well plates, and each plate served as one replicate. For sorted subsets, approximately 210 ng of genomic DNA, equivalent to some 30,000 T cell genomes, went into each replicate PCR. Purified libraries were measured with a Qubit 3.0 fluorometer, size-checked on a Bioanalyzer 2100, and measured again with the KAPA Library Quantification kit. Each immunoSEQ 96-well plate was sequenced on its own single-read 150-cycle Illumina NextSeq 550 flow cell. As for the original processing: The immunoSEQ output contained only junctional sequences without quality scores, so filtering could not match that applied to full-length reads. Sequences were annotated with PyIR, a Python wrapper for IgBLAST v1.9, using IMGT germline references to assign V/J genes and CDR3. Reads were removed for weak V/J assignments (E-value above 1e-6), missing CDR3, stop codons, out-of-frame junctions, or ambiguous translated residues. V3J clonotypes were defined by identical inferred V gene, J gene, and CDR3 amino acid sequence. To compute the percentage overlap between repertoires, the number of shared unique clonotypes was divided by the size of the smaller repertoire. Repertoire richness was assessed with RTK rarefaction, the Chao1 estimator, and Recon v2.1 estimates of unobserved clonotypes. For all TCRbeta clonotypes obtained by the gDNA method from a few donors, generation probabilities were computed with OLGA. Entries here come from immuneACCESS through TCRdb and include only in-frame sequences with V and J called. Some clones fail to appear in such tables; in the studies checked, an unresolved V gene covers under half of the shortfall, and the cause of the remainder is unknown. V, J and clone size were drawn from that table, and D and trimming were deduced from the DNA. The sample table contains hundreds of thousands of clones; only one count was recorded for 95% to 98% of them. Approximately 0.3% of the sample is held by the ten biggest clonotypes.

For the CD8 naive samples, CD45RO-negative cells were positively selected for CCR7, yielding a CD45RA+CCR7+ population from which TemRA cells were excluded. Donors were healthy HIV-negative adults with no recently reported acute infections or vaccinations. All donors were Caucasian adults living in Nashville, Tennessee, USA. Blood was collected by leukapheresis, and PBMCs were isolated by Ficoll-Histopaque density gradient centrifugation and then cryopreserved in liquid nitrogen vapor phase. Analytical flow cytometry was used to check the purity and quantity of each magnetically sorted T cell population. Genomic DNA was isolated from each sorted fraction and quantified by UV absorbance on a Nanodrop 2000c. Concerning this clone: There is no known antigen for this receptor. The input lacks base qualities; no much larger clone sits a single base away.

This sequence was found in a young man in good health. Material for sequencing was naive CD8+ T cells sorted from blood. The sample's cell subset or site, from its label and the paper: CD45RA+CCR7+. The V and J genes are TRBV2 and TRBJ2-7; the D gene is perhaps TRBD1 or TRBD2, as each covers 5 bases. The nucleotides read TGTGCCAGCAACCGGGGCCACGAGCAGTACTTC. Translated, this is CASNRGHEQYF. Where the CDR3 stops, the reference TRBV2 and TRBJ2-7 genes take over; the full variable domain is EPEVTQTPSHQVTQMGQEVILRCVPISNHLYFYWYRQILGQKVEFLVSFYNNEISEKSEIFDDQFSVERPDGSNFTLKIRSTKLEDSAMYFCASNRGHEQYFGPGTRLTVT.